This is a list of T cell receptor beta chains from one sample in a study of T cell repertoires in cytomegalovirus infection. MiXCR was run by TCRdb on the reads, yielding one entry per CDR3 protein. The sample includes roughly 230,000 distinct CDR3 sequences, 9% to 15% of them seen just once. The sequenced sample consisted of PBMCs. Source of these receptors: a human donor in good health (CMV status not recorded). Some clones in this sample may be carry-over from other donors' samples. Both conserved end residues are part of each CDR3.

V gene	CDR3 protein
TRBV7-9	CASSLAQWPYGYTF
TRBV7-9	CASSLQADGTDTQYF
TRBV5-5	CASSYGGPVSNQPQHF
TRBV7-8	CASTEDRESYEQYF
TRBV5-4	CASSLREQGEQYF
TRBV19	CASSISPPGTRETQYF
TRBV7-2	CASSVSSASGREAEQFF
TRBV7-6	CASSSGQVGEQFF
TRBV24-1	CATSDPVSRDKGNEQFF
TRBV7-2	CASSRQSRNTEAFF
TRBV6-2/TRBV6-3	CASSGTGITEAFF